A selection of T cell receptor beta chains follows, all from one sample in a study of graft-versus-host responses after intestinal transplantation. Sequencing was performed with immunoSEQ multiplex PCR; in TCRdb, only in-frame clones are kept and a portion is missing. The table lists about 29,000 clones, about 80% of them singletons. Source: ileum tissue, taken 98 days after intestinal transplantation. These receptors originate from a human patient who received an intestinal transplant, so some T cells may come from the graft donor. Both conserved end residues are part of each CDR3. A D gene is named only where the DNA matches it firmly. The size field is filled for only some rows; it gives once, few, many or a size class.

J gene,V gene,D gene,clone size,CDR3 protein,CDR3 DNA
TRBJ2-7,TRBV27,NA,NA,CASSLAGRGAYEQYF,TGTGCCAGCAGTTTAGCGGGAAGGGGCGCGTACGAGCAGTACTTC
TRBJ1-6,TRBV10-2,NA,NA,CASSERTLSSSPLHF,TGCGCCAGCAGTGAGAGGACCCTAAGTAGTTCACCCCTCCACTTT
TRBJ1-1,TRBV6-4,TRBD1,NA,CASQGTATSEAFF,TGTGCCAGCCAGGGGACAGCAACTTCCGAAGCTTTCTTT
TRBJ2-3,TRBV29-1,TRBD1,once,CSVVDRVPDTQYF,TGCAGCGTCGTCGACAGGGTGCCAGATACGCAGTATTTT
TRBJ1-2,TRBV6-1,NA,NA,CAKTQTKEANYGYTF,TGTGCCAAGACACAAACCAAAGAAGCTAACTATGGCTACACCTTC
TRBJ1-5,TRBV4-1,TRBD1,NA,CASSQEETGGIRPQHF,TGCGCCAGCAGCCAAGAGGAGACAGGGGGCATAAGGCCCCAGCATTTT
TRBJ1-5,TRBV10-1,NA,NA,CASSDSGQPQHF,TGCGCCAGCAGTGATTCCGGTCAGCCCCAGCATTTT
TRBJ1-2,TRBV29-1,NA,NA,CSVESGASYGYTF,TGCAGCGTTGAATCAGGTGCGTCCTATGGCTACACCTTC
TRBJ1-1,TRBV10-3,TRBD1,once,CAISDPDRNFEAFF,TGTGCCATCAGTGATCCGGACAGGAACTTTGAAGCTTTCTTT
TRBJ2-3,TRBV9,NA,NA,CASSVERGAPGDTQYF,TGTGCCAGCAGCGTAGAACGCGGGGCCCCTGGGGATACGCAGTATTTT
TRBJ2-1,TRBV4-1,TRBD2,NA,CASSQVSSGGYNEQFF,TGCGCCAGCAGCCAAGTGAGTAGCGGGGGTTACAATGAGCAGTTCTTC
TRBJ2-7,TRBV27,NA,few,CASSLSRDSYEQYF,TGTGCCAGCAGTTTATCCAGGGACTCCTACGAGCAGTACTTC
TRBJ2-3,TRBV28,NA,NA,CASSPRPGALLLSSTDTQYF,TGTGCCAGCAGTCCCAGACCGGGGGCCTTATTATTATCTAGCACAGATACGCAGTATTTT
TRBJ2-7,TRBV7-9,NA,once,CASSFQERGYEQYF,TGTGCCAGCAGCTTCCAGGAACGTGGATACGAGCAGTACTTC
TRBJ2-1,TRBV11-2,NA,NA,CASSLTPDEQFF,TGTGCCAGCAGCTTGACACCGGATGAGCAGTTCTTC
TRBJ1-5,TRBV6-1,NA,NA,CASRLFNSNQPQHF,TGTGCCAGCAGACTATTTAATAGCAATCAGCCCCAGCATTTT
TRBJ2-2,TRBV4-1,TRBD2,NA,CASSQGSAGGGTGELFF,TGCGCCAGCAGCCAGGGTTCAGCGGGGGGAGGTACCGGGGAGCTGTTTTTT
TRBJ1-1,TRBV7-8,NA,NA,CASSLVFGTGGTEAFF,TGTGCCAGCAGCTTAGTCTTCGGTACAGGCGGGACTGAAGCTTTCTTT
TRBJ1-5,TRBV6-5,NA,NA,CASSDTAGYQPQHF,TGTGCCAGCAGTGACACGGCGGGTTATCAGCCCCAGCATTTT
TRBJ2-7,TRBV5-8,NA,few,CASSLNEQYF,TGTGCCAGCAGCTTAAACGAGCAGTACTTC
TRBJ1-1,TRBV29-1,NA,NA,CSVDGQAGRFEAFF,TGCAGCGTTGATGGCCAAGCGGGACGCTTTGAAGCTTTCTTT
TRBJ2-5,TRBV7-9,TRBD2,NA,CASSPLLAGGPKTQYF,TGTGCCAGCAGCCCCCTTTTGGCGGGGGGGCCCAAGACCCAGTACTTC
TRBJ2-1,TRBV5-6,NA,NA,CASSSRFLYNEQFF,TGTGCCAGCAGCTCAAGGTTCCTCTACAATGAGCAGTTCTTC
TRBJ2-7,TRBV5-6,TRBD1,NA,CASSWTGAASYEQYF,TGTGCCAGCAGCTGGACAGGGGCCGCCTCCTACGAGCAGTACTTC
TRBJ1-1,TRBV27,NA,NA,CASSPVRYRGGEAFF,TGTGCCAGCAGCCCGGTTCGATATCGCGGGGGGGAAGCTTTCTTT
TRBJ2-1,TRBV9,TRBD2,once,CASSVRGAGGPFSEQFF,TGTGCCAGCAGCGTTCGGGGAGCGGGGGGGCCTTTCAGTGAGCAGTTCTTC
TRBJ1-5,TRBV6-5,NA,NA,CASSYSWNSNQPQHF,TGTGCCAGCAGTTACTCATGGAATAGCAATCAGCCCCAGCATTTT
TRBJ1-2,TRBV6-1,NA,NA,CASRYTALGYTF,TGTGCCAGCAGGTACACGGCCCTGGGCTACACCTTC
TRBJ1-1,TRBV7-9,NA,NA,CASTNPGDTEAFF,TGTGCCAGCACGAACCCAGGGGACACTGAAGCTTTCTTT
TRBJ2-5,TRBV10-3,TRBD2,NA,CAISATTGLARAWQETQYF,TGTGCCATCAGTGCTACGACGGGACTAGCCAGAGCATGGCAAGAGACCCAGTACTTC
TRBJ1-5,TRBV4-2,NA,NA,CASSGGWANSNQPQHF,TGTGCCAGCAGTGGGGGCTGGGCGAATAGCAATCAGCCCCAGCATTTT
TRBJ2-1,TRBV7-2,NA,few,CASSTTPGEQFF,TGTGCCAGCAGCACTACACCCGGTGAGCAGTTCTTC
TRBJ2-2,TRBV6-6,NA,NA,CASSYNPGAGELFF,TGTGCCAGCAGTTACAATCCGGGAGCCGGGGAGCTGTTTTTT
TRBJ1-2,TRBV27,NA,NA,CASSLEGSNYGYTF,TGTGCCAGCAGTTTAGAGGGATCCAACTATGGCTACACCTTC
TRBJ2-7,TRBV6-6,NA,few,CASSARLQTYEQYF,TGTGCCAGCAGTGCGCGACTGCAGACCTACGAGCAGTACTTC
TRBJ1-1,TRBV5-1,NA,NA,CASSFFGVDVVYTEAFF,TGCGCCAGCAGCTTTTTCGGGGTCGATGTGGTTTACACTGAAGCTTTCTTT
TRBJ2-7,TRBV27,NA,NA,CASSATAAYEQYF,TGTGCCAGCAGTGCGACAGCAGCCTACGAGCAGTACTTC
TRBJ1-6,TRBV2,TRBD1,NA,CASSLGGPHNSPLHF,TGTGCCAGCAGTTTAGGGGGCCCACATAATTCACCCCTCCACTTT
TRBJ2-7,TRBV7-9,NA,NA,CASSLEGGYEQYF,TGTGCCAGCAGCTTAGAGGGAGGCTACGAGCAGTACTTC
TRBJ2-2,TRBV7-8,TRBD2,NA,CASIAGGHKTGELFF,TGCGCCAGCATAGCGGGGGGGCATAAGACCGGGGAGCTGTTTTTT
TRBJ1-1,TRBV6-1,NA,NA,CASSERGMNTEAFF,TGTGCCAGCAGTGAGAGGGGTATGAACACTGAAGCTTTCTTT
TRBJ1-2,TRBV9,NA,NA,CASSVEGGPISSRYGYTF,TGTGCCAGCAGCGTAGAAGGGGGACCCATTTCGAGTCGGTATGGCTACACCTTC
TRBJ2-2,TRBV2,TRBD1,NA,CASPTGAANTGELFF,TGTGCCAGCCCGACAGGGGCGGCGAACACCGGGGAGCTGTTTTTT
TRBJ1-3,TRBV5-4,TRBD1,few,CASSFTGGPPTGNTIYF,TGTGCCAGCAGCTTTACAGGGGGCCCCCCCACTGGAAACACCATATATTTT
TRBJ2-7,TRBV7-9,TRBD2,NA,CASSLATSGGAYEQYF,TGTGCCAGCAGCTTAGCTACTAGCGGGGGCGCCTACGAGCAGTACTTC
TRBJ2-7,TRBV6-5,NA,NA,CASSYSAQGYEQYF,TGTGCCAGCAGTTACTCGGCACAGGGCTACGAGCAGTACTTC
TRBJ1-2,TRBV6-5,NA,NA,CASSHGGRYGYTF,TGTGCCAGCAGCCACGGGGGGCGGTATGGCTACACCTTC
TRBJ1-4,TRBV28,NA,few,CASSFGGKNEKLFF,TGTGCCAGCAGTTTTGGGGGCAAGAATGAAAAACTGTTTTTT
TRBJ1-1,TRBV5-6,NA,NA,CASSFTTGYTEAFF,TGTGCCAGCAGCTTTACCACAGGGTACACTGAAGCTTTCTTT
TRBJ1-3,TRBV9,NA,NA,CASSPRQASGNTIYF,TGTGCCAGCAGCCCCCGCCAGGCCTCTGGAAACACCATATATTTT
TRBJ1-4,TRBV28,TRBD1,NA,CASSEGQANEKLFF,TGTGCCAGCAGTGAGGGACAGGCTAACGAAAAACTGTTTTTT
TRBJ1-1,TRBV4-2,TRBD1,NA,CASSPSDRFEQSSSPQAFF,TGTGCCAGCAGCCCCTCGGACAGGTTCGAACAATCCTCTTCCCCGCAAGCTTTCTTT
TRBJ1-4,TRBV18,NA,NA,CASSAEEKLFF,TGTGCCAGCTCAGCCGAGGAAAAACTGTTTTTT